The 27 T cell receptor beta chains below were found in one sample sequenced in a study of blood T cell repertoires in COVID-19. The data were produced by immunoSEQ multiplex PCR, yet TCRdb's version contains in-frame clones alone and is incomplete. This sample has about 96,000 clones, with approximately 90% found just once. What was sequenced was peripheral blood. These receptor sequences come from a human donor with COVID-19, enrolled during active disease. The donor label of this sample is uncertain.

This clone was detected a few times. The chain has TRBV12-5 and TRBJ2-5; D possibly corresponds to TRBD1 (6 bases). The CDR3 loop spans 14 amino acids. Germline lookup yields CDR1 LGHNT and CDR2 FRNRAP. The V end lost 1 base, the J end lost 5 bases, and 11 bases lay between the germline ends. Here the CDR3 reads CASGLGTERETQYF. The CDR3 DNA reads TGTGCTAGTGGTTTGGGGACAGAGAGGGAGACCCAGTACTTC.

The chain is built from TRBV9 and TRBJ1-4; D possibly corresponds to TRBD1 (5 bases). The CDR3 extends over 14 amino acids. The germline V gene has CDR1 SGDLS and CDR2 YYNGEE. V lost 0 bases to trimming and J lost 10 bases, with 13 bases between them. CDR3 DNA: TGTGCCAGCAGCGTAGCTACAGCCCAGGGAAAACTGTTTTTT. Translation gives CASSVATAQGKLFF. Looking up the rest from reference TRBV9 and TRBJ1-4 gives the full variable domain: DSGVTQTPKHLITATGQRVTLRCSPRSGDLSVYWYQQSLDQGLQFLIQYYNGEERAKGNILERFSAQQFPDLHSELNLSSLELGDSALYFCASSVATAQGKLFFGSGTQLSVL.

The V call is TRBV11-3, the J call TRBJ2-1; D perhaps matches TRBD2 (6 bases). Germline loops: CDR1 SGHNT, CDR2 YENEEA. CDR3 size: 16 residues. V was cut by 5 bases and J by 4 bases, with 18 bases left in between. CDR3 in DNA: TGTGCCAGCAGCCCGGGGACTTCAAAAGGGTACAATGAGCAGTTCTTC. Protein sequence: CASSPGTSKGYNEQFF. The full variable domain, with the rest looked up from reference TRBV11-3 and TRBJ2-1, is EAGVVQSPRYKIIEKKQPVAFWCNPISGHNTLYWYLQNLGQGPELLIRYENEEAVDDSQLPKDRFSAERLKGVDSTLKIQPAELGDSAVYLCASSPGTSKGYNEQFFGPGTRLTVL.

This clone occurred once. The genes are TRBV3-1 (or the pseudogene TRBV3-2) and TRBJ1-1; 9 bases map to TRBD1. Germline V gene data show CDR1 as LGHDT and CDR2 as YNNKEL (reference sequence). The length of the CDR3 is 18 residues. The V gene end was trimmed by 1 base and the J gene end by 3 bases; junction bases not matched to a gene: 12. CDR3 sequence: CASSQGTGGEGGDTEAFF. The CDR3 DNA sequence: TGTGCCAGCAGCCAAGGAACAGGGGGCGAAGGTGGGGACACTGAAGCTTTCTTT.

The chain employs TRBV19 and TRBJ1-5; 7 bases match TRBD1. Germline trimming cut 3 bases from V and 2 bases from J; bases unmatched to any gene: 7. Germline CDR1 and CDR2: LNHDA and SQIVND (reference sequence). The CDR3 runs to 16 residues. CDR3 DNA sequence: TGTGCCAGTAGTATCATCGGTCAGGGGGGCAATCAGCCCCAGCATTTT. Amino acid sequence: CASSIIGQGGNQPQHF. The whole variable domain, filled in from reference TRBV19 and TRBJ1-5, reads DGGITQSPKYLFRKEGQNVTLSCEQNLNHDAMYWYRQDPGQGLRLIYYSQIVNDFQKGDIAEGYSVSREKKESFPLTVTSAQKNPTAFYLCASSIIGQGGNQPQHFGDGTRLSIL.

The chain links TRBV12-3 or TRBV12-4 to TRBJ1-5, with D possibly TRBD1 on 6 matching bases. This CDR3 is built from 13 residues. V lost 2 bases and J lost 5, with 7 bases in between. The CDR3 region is CASSLNRDQPQHF. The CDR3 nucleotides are TGTGCCAGCAGTTTAAACAGGGATCAGCCCCAGCATTTT.

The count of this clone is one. DNA for the CDR3: TGTGCCAGCAATGACAGGGGGCGAGGAAACACCATATATTTT. It encodes CASNDRGRGNTIYF. The chain is built from TRBV6-6 and TRBJ1-3; 10 bases align to TRBD1. Unmatched junction bases numbered 4, after V lost 7 bases and J lost 4 bases. This CDR3 is built from 14 residues. Per the germline V gene, CDR1 is MNHNY and CDR2 is SVGAGI (reference sequence).

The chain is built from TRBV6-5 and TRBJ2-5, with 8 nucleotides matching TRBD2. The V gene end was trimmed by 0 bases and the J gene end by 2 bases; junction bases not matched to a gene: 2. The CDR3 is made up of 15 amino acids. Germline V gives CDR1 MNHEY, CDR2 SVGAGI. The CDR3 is CASSYSSGGQETQYF. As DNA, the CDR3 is TGTGCCAGCAGTTACTCGTCGGGGGGGCAAGAGACCCAGTACTTC.

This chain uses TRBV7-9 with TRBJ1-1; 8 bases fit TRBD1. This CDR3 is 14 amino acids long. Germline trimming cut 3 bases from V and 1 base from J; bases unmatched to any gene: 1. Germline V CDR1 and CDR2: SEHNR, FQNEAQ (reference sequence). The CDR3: CASSFTGGNTEAFF. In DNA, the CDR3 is TGTGCCAGCAGCTTTACAGGGGGGAACACTGAAGCTTTCTTT.

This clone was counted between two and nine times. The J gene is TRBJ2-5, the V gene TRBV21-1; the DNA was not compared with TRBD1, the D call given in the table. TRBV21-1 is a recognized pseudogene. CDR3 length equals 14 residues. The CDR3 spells CASSRGQGQETQYF. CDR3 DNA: TGTGCCAGCAGCAGGGGACAGGGCCAAGAGACCCAGTACTTC.

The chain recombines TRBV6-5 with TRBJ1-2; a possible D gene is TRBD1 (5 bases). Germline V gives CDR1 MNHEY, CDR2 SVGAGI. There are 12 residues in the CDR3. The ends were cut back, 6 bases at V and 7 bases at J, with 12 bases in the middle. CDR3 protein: CASSNPRGGYTF. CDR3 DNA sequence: TGTGCCAGCAGCAACCCAAGGGGTGGCTACACCTTC.

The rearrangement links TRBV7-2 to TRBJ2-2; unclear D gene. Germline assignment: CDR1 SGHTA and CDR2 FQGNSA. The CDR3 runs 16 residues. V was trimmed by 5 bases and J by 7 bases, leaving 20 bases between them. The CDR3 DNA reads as TGTGCCAGCAGCCCTCGCGCTAGTCTCCTGAGCGGGGAGCTGTTTTTT. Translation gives CASSPRASLLSGELFF.

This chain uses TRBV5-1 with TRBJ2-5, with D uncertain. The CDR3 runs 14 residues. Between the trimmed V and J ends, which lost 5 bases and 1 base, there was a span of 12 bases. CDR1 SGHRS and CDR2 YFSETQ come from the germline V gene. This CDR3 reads CASSLSGSQETQYF. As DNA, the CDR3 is TGCGCCAGCAGTCTGTCAGGTTCCCAAGAGACCCAGTACTTC.

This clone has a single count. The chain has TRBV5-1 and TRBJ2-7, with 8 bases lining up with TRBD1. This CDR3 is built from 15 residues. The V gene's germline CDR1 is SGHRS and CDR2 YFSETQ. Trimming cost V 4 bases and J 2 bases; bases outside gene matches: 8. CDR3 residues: CASSRGTGLTYEQYF. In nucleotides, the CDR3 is TGCGCCAGCAGCCGCGGGACAGGCCTGACCTACGAGCAGTACTTC.

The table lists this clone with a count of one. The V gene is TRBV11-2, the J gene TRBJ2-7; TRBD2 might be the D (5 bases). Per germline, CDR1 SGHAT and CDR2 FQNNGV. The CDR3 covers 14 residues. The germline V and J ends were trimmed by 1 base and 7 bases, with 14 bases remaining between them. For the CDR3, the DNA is TGTGCCAGCAGCTTAGCGGGATTCCAGCGGGAGCAGTACTTC. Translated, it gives CASSLAGFQREQYF.

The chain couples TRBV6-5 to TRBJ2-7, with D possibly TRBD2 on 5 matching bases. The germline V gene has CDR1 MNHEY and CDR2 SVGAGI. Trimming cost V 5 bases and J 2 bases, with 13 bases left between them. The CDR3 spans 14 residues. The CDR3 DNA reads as TGTGCCAGCAGTCCCTTCGGGAAAACCTACGAGCAGTACTTC. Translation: CASSPFGKTYEQYF.

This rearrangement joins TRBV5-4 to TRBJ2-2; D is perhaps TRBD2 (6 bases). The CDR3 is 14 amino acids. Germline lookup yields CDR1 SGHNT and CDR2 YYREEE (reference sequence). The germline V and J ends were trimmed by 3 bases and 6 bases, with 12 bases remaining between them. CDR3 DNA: TGTGCCAGCAGCTCGGGGGTAGACGCCGGGGAGCTGTTTTTT. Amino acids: CASSSGVDAGELFF.

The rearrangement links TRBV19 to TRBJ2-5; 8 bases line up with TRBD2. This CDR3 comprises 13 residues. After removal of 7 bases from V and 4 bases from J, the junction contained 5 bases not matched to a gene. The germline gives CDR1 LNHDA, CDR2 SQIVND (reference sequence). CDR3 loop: CASNNRGGETQYF. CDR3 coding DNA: TGTGCCAGTAACAATCGGGGGGGAGAGACCCAGTACTTC.

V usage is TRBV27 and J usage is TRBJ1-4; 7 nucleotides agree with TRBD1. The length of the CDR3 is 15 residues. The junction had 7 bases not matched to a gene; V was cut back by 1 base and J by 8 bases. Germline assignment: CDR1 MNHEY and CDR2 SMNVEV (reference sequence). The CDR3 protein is CASSLYRTGGEKLFF. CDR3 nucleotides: TGTGCCAGCAGTTTATACCGGACAGGTGGGGAAAAACTGTTTTTT.

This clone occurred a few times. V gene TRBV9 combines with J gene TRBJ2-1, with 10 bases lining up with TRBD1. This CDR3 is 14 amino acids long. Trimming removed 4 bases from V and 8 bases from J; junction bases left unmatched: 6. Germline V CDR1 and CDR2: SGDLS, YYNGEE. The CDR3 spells CASSLRDRGYEQFF. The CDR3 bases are TGTGCCAGCAGCCTCCGGGACAGGGGATATGAGCAGTTCTTC. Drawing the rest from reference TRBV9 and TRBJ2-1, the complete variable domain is DSGVTQTPKHLITATGQRVTLRCSPRSGDLSVYWYQQSLDQGLQFLIQYYNGEERAKGNILERFSAQQFPDLHSELNLSSLELGDSALYFCASSLRDRGYEQFFGPGTRLTVL.

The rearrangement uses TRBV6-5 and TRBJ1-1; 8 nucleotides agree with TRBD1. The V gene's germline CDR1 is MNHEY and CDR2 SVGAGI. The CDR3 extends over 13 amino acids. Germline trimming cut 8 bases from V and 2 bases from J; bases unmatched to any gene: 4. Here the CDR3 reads CASGQGVNTEAFF. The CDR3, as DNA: TGTGCCAGCGGACAGGGAGTAAACACTGAAGCTTTCTTT.

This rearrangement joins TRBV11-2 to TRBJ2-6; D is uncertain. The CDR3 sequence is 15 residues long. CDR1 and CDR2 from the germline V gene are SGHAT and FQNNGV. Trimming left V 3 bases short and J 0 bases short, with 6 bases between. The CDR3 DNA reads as TGTGCCAGCAGCTTTATTGTCTCTGGGGCCAACGTCCTGACTTTC. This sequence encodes CASSFIVSGANVLTF.

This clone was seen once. The CDR3 here is CASSPQGWGRSGANVLTF. CDR3 sequence (DNA): TGTGCCAGCAGCCCCCAGGGTTGGGGGCGATCTGGGGCCAACGTCCTGACTTTC. V and J are TRBV5-6 and TRBJ2-6, with TRBD1 as a possible D gene (6 bases). CDR3 length equals 18 residues. Trimming removed 4 bases at V and 1 base at J, with 18 bases between. Germline V gives CDR1 SGHDT, CDR2 YYEEEE.

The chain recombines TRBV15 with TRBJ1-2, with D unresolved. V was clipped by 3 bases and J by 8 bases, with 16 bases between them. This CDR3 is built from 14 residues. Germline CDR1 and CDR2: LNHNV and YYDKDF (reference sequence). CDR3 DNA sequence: TGTGCCACCAGCAGGGACGGGAGGGCAGAAGGCTACACCTTC. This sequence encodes CATSRDGRAEGYTF.

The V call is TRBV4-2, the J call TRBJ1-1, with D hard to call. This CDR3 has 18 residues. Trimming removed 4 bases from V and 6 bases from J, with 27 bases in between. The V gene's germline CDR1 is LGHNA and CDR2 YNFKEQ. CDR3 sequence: CASSPGLGSWRGRSEAFF. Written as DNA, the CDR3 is TGTGCCAGCAGCCCCGGGCTAGGGAGCTGGAGAGGGAGGTCTGAAGCTTTCTTT.

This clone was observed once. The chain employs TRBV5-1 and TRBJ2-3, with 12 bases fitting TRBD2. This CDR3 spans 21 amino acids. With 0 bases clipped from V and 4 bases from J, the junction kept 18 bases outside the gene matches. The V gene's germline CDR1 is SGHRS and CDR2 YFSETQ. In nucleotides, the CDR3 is TGCGCCAGCAGCTTGGTTGTCCGGAGTGGGCTAGCGGGGGGGCGCTCAGATACGCAGTATTTT. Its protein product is CASSLVVRSGLAGGRSDTQYF.

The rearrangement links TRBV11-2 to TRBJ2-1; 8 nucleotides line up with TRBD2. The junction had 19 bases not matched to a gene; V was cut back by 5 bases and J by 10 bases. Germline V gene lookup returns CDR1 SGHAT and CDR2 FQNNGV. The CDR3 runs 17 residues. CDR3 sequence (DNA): TGTGCCAGCAGCCCCCGTGCCCGGGGGGGTTTCCTAGCGGAGCAGTTCTTC. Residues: CASSPRARGGFLAEQFF.